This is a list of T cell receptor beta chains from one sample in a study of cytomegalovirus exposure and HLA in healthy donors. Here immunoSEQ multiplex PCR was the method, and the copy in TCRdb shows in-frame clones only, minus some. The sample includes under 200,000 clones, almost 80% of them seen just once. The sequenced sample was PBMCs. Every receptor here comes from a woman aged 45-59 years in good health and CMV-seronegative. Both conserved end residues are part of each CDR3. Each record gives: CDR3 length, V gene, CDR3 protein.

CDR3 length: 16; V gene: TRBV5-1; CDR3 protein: CASSPFSGRIGNEQFF
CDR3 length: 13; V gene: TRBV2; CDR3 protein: CASSQSLTYEQYF
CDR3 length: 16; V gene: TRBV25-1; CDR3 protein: CASSEFQGVYQETQYF
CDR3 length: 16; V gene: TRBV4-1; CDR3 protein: CASSQVSRGNTGELFF
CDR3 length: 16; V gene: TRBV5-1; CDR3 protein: CASSLQGAPGANVLTF
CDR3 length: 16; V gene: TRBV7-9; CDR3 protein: CASSLASGRVYNEQFF
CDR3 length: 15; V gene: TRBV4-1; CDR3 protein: CASSQVGTPGEKLFF
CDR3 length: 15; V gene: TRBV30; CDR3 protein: CAWSAAGLAKNIQYF
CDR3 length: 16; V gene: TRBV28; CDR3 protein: CASSLWGDSSGNTIYF
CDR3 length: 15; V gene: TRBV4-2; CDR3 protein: CASSYKVGGDEKLFF
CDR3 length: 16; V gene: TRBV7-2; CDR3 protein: CASSLTTGAGANVLTF
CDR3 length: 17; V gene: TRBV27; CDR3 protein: CASSFRQTGTNTGELFF
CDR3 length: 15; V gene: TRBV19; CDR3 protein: CASSTPRGGPPEAFF
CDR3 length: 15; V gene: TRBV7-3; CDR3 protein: CASSLRVGSGETQYF
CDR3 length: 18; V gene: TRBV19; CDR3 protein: CASTTLSPGGSGANVLTF
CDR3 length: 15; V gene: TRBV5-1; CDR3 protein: CASRTSGDFTDTQYF
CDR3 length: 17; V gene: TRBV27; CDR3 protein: CASSPRSGVVGGNTIYF
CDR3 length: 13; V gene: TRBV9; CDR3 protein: CASAGGSDQPQHF
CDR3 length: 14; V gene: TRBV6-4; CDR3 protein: CASKAGGHTDTQYF
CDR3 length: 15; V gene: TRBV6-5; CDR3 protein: CASTKPGTANTEAFF
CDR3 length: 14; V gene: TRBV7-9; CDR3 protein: CASSKKGGPETQYF
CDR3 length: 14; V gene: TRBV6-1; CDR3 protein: CASSAVGGDYGYTF
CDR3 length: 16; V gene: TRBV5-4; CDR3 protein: CASSFQSGGASYGYTF
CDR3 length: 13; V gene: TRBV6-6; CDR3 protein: CASSYSRDRNVDF
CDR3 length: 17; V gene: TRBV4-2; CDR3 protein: CASSQDALAGAYNEQFF
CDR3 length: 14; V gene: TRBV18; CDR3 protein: CASSPRGATTEAFF
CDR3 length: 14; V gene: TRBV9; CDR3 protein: CASSVSQENSPLHF
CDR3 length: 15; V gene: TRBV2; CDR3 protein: CASSVPSGGRETQYF
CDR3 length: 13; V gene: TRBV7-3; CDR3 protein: CAGSPGVGETQYF
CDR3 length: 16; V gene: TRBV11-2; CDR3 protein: CASSLWTGISYNEQFF
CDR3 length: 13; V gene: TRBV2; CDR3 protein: CAHRDYSNQPQHF
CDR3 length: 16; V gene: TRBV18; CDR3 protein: CASSPRTGGNTGELFF
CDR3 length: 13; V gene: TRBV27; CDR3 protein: CASSTGERQPQHF